A selection of T cell receptor beta chains follows, all from one sample in a study of shared clonotypes between healthy human individuals. TCRdb's copy holds only in-frame clones and misses some; the assay was immunoSEQ multiplex PCR. The profile shows about 2.3 million clones, 85% to 95% of them singletons. Sequenced material: naive CD4+ T cells from PBMCs. The receptors were sampled from a man aged 18-30 years in good health. Some clones in this sample may be carry-over from other donors' samples. Each CDR3 is given with its conserved first and last residue. A D gene is named only where the DNA matches it firmly. Expanded clones get a size class; other rows say once, few or many, or leave the size out.

abundance | j_gene | d_gene | v_gene | CDR3nt | CDR3aa
- | TRBJ1-1 | TRBD1 | TRBV18 | TGTGCCAGCTCAGGGACAGGGGGCTGGGACACTGAAGCTTTCTTT | CASSGTGGWDTEAFF
- | TRBJ2-6 | - | TRBV5-1 | TGCGCCAGCAGCTTGGACCAGTCGCCTTATACTGGGGCCAACGTCCTGACTTTC | CASSLDQSPYTGANVLTF
- | TRBJ2-2 | - | TRBV25-1 | TGTGCTTCAGGCCGCCTGGGCGGCACCGGGGAGCTGTTTTTT | CASGRLGGTGELFF
- | TRBJ2-1 | TRBD2 | TRBV5-1 | TGCGCCAGCAGCTTGGGACTAGCGGGAGCTAGTGAGCAGTTCTTC | CASSLGLAGASEQFF
- | TRBJ2-7 | TRBD2 | TRBV29-1 | TGCAGCGTTATGGTGGCGGGAGCCAAGGGCGAGCAGTACTTC | CSVMVAGAKGEQYF
- | TRBJ1-2 | - | TRBV6-1 | TGTGCCAGCAGTGAATTGGAGAACTATGGCTACACCTTC | CASSELENYGYTF
- | TRBJ2-2 | - | TRBV4-1 | TGCGCCAGCAGCCAAGATCAAGGGGCCGGGGAGCTGTTTTTT | CASSQDQGAGELFF
- | TRBJ1-5 | - | TRBV19 | TGTGCCAAAATACCCCCCGGAGAAGATAGCAATCAGCCCCAGCATTTT | CAKIPPGEDSNQPQHF
- | TRBJ2-7 | - | TRBV12-2 | - | CASRLGHWAFGSSYEQYF
- | TRBJ2-5 | TRBD1 | TRBV29-1 | TGCAGCGTCCGGGACAGGGACCAAGAGACCCAGTACTTC | CSVRDRDQETQYF
- | TRBJ1-1 | - | TRBV18 | TGTGCCAGCTCATCTAATCAAGGGACGGCGAACACTGAAGCTTTCTTT | CASSSNQGTANTEAFF
once | TRBJ2-3 | - | TRBV6-5 | TGTGCCAGCAGTTACGGGGACAACACAGATACGCAGTATTTT | CASSYGDNTDTQYF
- | TRBJ2-2 | - | TRBV5-1 | TGCGCCAGCAGCTTGGTGGGACTCGGGAACACCGGGGAGCTGTTTTTT | CASSLVGLGNTGELFF
- | TRBJ2-5 | TRBD2 | TRBV9 | TGTGCCAGCAGCGCCAGGGGAGCGGGAGGCCAAGAGACCCAGTACTTC | CASSARGAGGQETQYF
- | TRBJ1-2 | - | TRBV4-1 | TGCGCCAGCAGCCTATTCGGGAGGGAGGGAAACTATGGCTACACCTTC | CASSLFGREGNYGYTF
- | TRBJ2-1 | TRBD2 | TRBV29-1 | TGCAGCGTTGATCGAACTAGCGGCAATGAGCAGTTCTTC | CSVDRTSGNEQFF
- | TRBJ2-1 | - | TRBV6-1 | TGTGCCAGCAGTCCCTTTCAAAGCAATGAGCAGTTCTTC | CASSPFQSNEQFF
- | TRBJ2-7 | TRBD2 | TRBV7-9 | TGTGCCAGCAGCTTTCTAGCGGGCCTAAAAGTCTACGAGCAGTACTTC | CASSFLAGLKVYEQYF
few | TRBJ1-1 | - | TRBV28 | TGTGCCAGCAGCGACGAAGGTGGAGCTTTCTTT | CASSDEGGAFF
- | TRBJ2-3 | TRBD2 | TRBV30 | TGTGCCTGGAGAGCTAGCGGAACAGATACGCAGTATTTT | CAWRASGTDTQYF
- | TRBJ1-4 | TRBD1 | TRBV28 | TGTGCCAGCACTGACAGGGTTCGGGAAAAACTGTTTTTT | CASTDRVREKLFF
- | TRBJ1-2 | - | TRBV11-2 | TGTGCCAGCAGCTTATTGGCCCAAAACTATGGCTACACCTTC | CASSLLAQNYGYTF
- | TRBJ1-2 | - | TRBV4-2 | TGTGCCAGCAGCCAAGACCCGGACAGCTCCTATGGCTACACCTTC | CASSQDPDSSYGYTF
- | TRBJ2-5 | - | TRBV11-2 | TGTGCCAGCAGCTTTAGCGTAGTAGAGACCCAGTACTTC | CASSFSVVETQYF
- | TRBJ2-7 | - | TRBV6-6 | TGTGCCAGCAGTTTCTCGGGGGCCTACGAGCAGTACTTC | CASSFSGAYEQYF
- | TRBJ2-5 | TRBD2 | TRBV5-1 | TGCGCCAGCAGCTTGACTAGCGGTAAAGAGACCCAGTACTTC | CASSLTSGKETQYF
- | TRBJ2-7 | - | TRBV7-9 | TGTGCCGGCGAACAGGGCCCTCGGAACGAGCAGTACTTC | CAGEQGPRNEQYF
few | TRBJ2-7 | - | TRBV5-1 | TGCGCCAGCAGCTTGGGGGAATTCTACGAGCAGTACTTC | CASSLGEFYEQYF
- | TRBJ2-1 | - | TRBV29-1 | TGCAGCGCTCTCCCCCAAACTGACCGTTCCTACAATGAGCAGTTCTTC | CSALPQTDRSYNEQFF
- | TRBJ1-1 | - | TRBV6-1 | TGTGCCAGCAGAGGAATTAGGGGTTTGTGGACTGAAGCTTTCTTT | CASRGIRGLWTEAFF
- | TRBJ2-7 | TRBD1 | TRBV6-1 | TGTGCCAGCAGTCCCCTAAGGACAGGGAAGGATGAGCAGTACTTC | CASSPLRTGKDEQYF
- | TRBJ1-5 | - | TRBV5-4 | TGTGCCAGCAGCCAAGAAGGGGGTGGCGTCGAGCCCCAGCATTTT | CASSQEGGGVEPQHF
- | TRBJ1-5 | - | TRBV6-5 | TGTGCCAGCAGTTACGGCCAGACAGGGCCCCAGCATTTT | CASSYGQTGPQHF
- | TRBJ2-7 | TRBD1 | TRBV7-2 | TGTGCCAGCAGACTGGACAGGGGGGCCTACGAGCAGTACTTC | CASRLDRGAYEQYF
- | TRBJ1-5 | - | TRBV5-1 | TGCGCCAGCAGCCCCCTGGGGGAGGATCAGCCCCAGCATTTT | CASSPLGEDQPQHF
few | TRBJ1-2 | - | TRBV7-2 | TGTGCCAGCAGCTTGATGGGTCGGCACAGTGGGAACTATGGCTACACCTTC | CASSLMGRHSGNYGYTF
few | TRBJ1-5 | - | TRBV28 | TGTGCCAGCAGTTTGGAGCCCCAGCATTTT | CASSLEPQHF
- | TRBJ2-3 | - | TRBV5-1 | TGCGCCAGCAGCTCGGGAGATACGCAGTATTTT | CASSSGDTQYF
- | TRBJ1-5 | - | TRBV21-1 | TGTGCCAGCAGCCCACAAACAGGGGGCCTAAAAGTAAGCAATCAGCCCCAGCATTTT | CASSPQTGGLKVSNQPQHF
- | TRBJ1-1 | - | TRBV28 | TGTGCCAGCAAAAAGGCCGGGTGGGGATTACCGAACACTGAAGCTTTCTTT | CASKKAGWGLPNTEAFF
once | TRBJ1-4 | - | TRBV11-2 | TGTGCCAGCAGCCGAGGGCAGCCTAATGAAAAACTGTTTTTT | CASSRGQPNEKLFF
once | TRBJ1-5 | - | TRBV27 | TGTGCCAGCAGTTTCTGGTCCAACTCGAACAATCAGCCCCAGCATTTT | CASSFWSNSNNQPQHF
- | TRBJ2-1 | - | TRBV2 | TGTGCCAGCAGTGAAATTGGGGCCTTAGATCCCAATGAGCAGTTCTTC | CASSEIGALDPNEQFF
few | TRBJ1-5 | - | TRBV13 | TGTGCCAGCAGCTTGGGACTCGATCAGCCCCAGCATTTT | CASSLGLDQPQHF
- | TRBJ2-2 | TRBD1 | TRBV19 | TGTGCCAGTAGGGAACAGGGGACCGGGGAGCTGTTTTTT | CASREQGTGELFF
- | TRBJ2-7 | TRBD2 | TRBV4-3 | TGCGCCAGCAGCCCCTCGGGGGGGTACGAGCAGTACTTC | CASSPSGGYEQYF
- | TRBJ1-2 | - | TRBV7-9 | TGTGCCAGCAGCTCGATTGGGGCAGGGAAAGGTTATGGCTACACCTTC | CASSSIGAGKGYGYTF
- | TRBJ2-1 | TRBD1 | TRBV28 | TGTGCCAGCAGCTCCGGGACAGGGAGGTCAAATGAGCAGTTCTTC | CASSSGTGRSNEQFF
- | TRBJ1-3 | - | TRBV6-6 | TGTGCCAGCAGTCCCCGCCAGGTAGCTGGAAACACCATATATTTT | CASSPRQVAGNTIYF